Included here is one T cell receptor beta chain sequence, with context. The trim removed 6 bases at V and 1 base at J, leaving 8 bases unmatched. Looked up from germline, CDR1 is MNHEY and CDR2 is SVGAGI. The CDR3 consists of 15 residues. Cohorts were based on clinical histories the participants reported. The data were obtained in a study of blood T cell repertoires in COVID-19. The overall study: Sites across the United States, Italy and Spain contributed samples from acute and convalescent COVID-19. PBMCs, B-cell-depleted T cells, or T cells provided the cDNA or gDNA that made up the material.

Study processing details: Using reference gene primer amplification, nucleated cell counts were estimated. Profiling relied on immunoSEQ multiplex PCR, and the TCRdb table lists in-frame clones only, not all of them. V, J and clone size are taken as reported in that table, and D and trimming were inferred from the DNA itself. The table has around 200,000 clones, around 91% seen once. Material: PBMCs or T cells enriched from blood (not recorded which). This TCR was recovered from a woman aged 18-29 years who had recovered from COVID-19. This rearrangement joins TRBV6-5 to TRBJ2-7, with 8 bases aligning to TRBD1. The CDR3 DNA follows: TGTGCCAGCAGGCGAGGGACAGGAACGTCCTACGAGCAGTACTTC. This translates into CASRRGTGTSYEQYF.